The 17 T cell receptor beta chains given below trace back to one sample, sequenced in a study of identical twins. Each CDR3 protein gets one entry after TCRdb re-called the 5' RACE reads with MiXCR. The repertoire holds about 570,000 distinct CDR3 sequences, over 8.5% seen once, with under 3.5% in the top ten. These records were also assigned to another study, of yellow fever vaccine responses in identical twins.

The specimen was PBMCs. The receptors derive from a woman aged 18-29 years in good health.

The chain links TRBV7-9 to TRBJ2-1; 7 nucleotides line up with TRBD1. The CDR3 covers 17 residues. Germline loops: CDR1 SEHNR, CDR2 FQNEAQ (reference sequence). V trimming: 3 bases; J trimming: 1 base; junction bases outside the gene matches: 9. DNA of the CDR3: TGTGCCAGCAGCTTGACAGGGAGAAGAGGGTCCTACAATGAGCAGTTCTTC. Translating gives CASSLTGRRGSYNEQFF.

The V gene is TRBV7-2, the J gene TRBJ2-3; possibly TRBD2 for D (5 bases). The length of the CDR3 is 15 residues. The germline V gene encodes CDR1 SGHTA and CDR2 FQGNSA. Trimming shortened V by 8 bases and J by 6 bases, and 21 bases separated the two germline ends. CDR3 DNA: TGTGCCAGCGCTCAGGAGCGGAGGCGCGCGGATACGCAGTATTTT. Translated, it gives CASAQERRRADTQYF.

Many counts were recorded for this clonotype. The chain uses TRBV12-3 or TRBV12-4 and TRBJ2-7; D is uncertain. The CDR3 extends over 12 amino acids. V was shortened by 3 bases and J by 3 bases, with 6 bases between the two germline ends. The CDR3 region has the DNA TGTGCCAGCAGTTTGCTGGTCTACGAGCAGTACTTC. It translates to CASSLLVYEQYF.

This clonotype was counted only a few times. The CDR3 spells CASSPQARTGVKVSTGELFF. As DNA, the CDR3 is TGCGCCAGCAGCCCCCAGGCGAGGACAGGGGTAAAGGTGTCCACCGGGGAGCTGTTTTTT. The chain couples TRBV4-1 to TRBJ2-2, with 9 bases aligning to TRBD1. Germline V gives CDR1 MGHRA, CDR2 YSYEKL. V lost 4 bases to trimming and J lost 4 bases; unmatched junction nucleotides: 19. CDR3 length equals 20 residues.

In DNA, the CDR3 is TGTGCCAGTAGCCCACTAGCTGGATTTTTCACAGATACGCAGTATTTT. This translates into CASSPLAGFFTDTQYF. V is TRBV19 and J is TRBJ2-3, with a tentative D call TRBD2 (6 bases). Trimming stripped 6 bases from V and 2 bases from J, with 18 bases between. The CDR3 contains 16 residues. From germline, CDR1 is LNHDA and CDR2 SQIVND (reference sequence). The whole variable domain, remainder taken from reference TRBV19 and TRBJ2-3, is DGGITQSPKYLFRKEGQNVTLSCEQNLNHDAMYWYRQDPGQGLRLIYYSQIVNDFQKGDIAEGYSVSREKKESFPLTVTSAQKNPTAFYLCASSPLAGFFTDTQYFGPGTRLTVL.

This clonotype was counted a few times. This rearrangement joins TRBV11-2 to TRBJ2-7; D is unresolved. The V end lost 0 bases, the J end lost 5 bases, and 8 bases lay between the germline ends. CDR1 is SGHAT and CDR2 is FQNNGV in the germline V gene. The CDR3 has 13 residues. For the CDR3, the DNA is TGTGCCAGCAGCTTAGATTTCACCAACGAGCAGTACTTC. As protein: CASSLDFTNEQYF. Full variable domain (outside the CDR3, taken from reference TRBV11-2 and TRBJ2-7): EAGVAQSPRYKIIEKRQSVAFWCNPISGHATLYWYQQILGQGPKLLIQFQNNGVVDDSQLPKDRFSAERLKGVDSTLKIQPAKLEDSAVYLCASSLDFTNEQYFGPGTRLTVT.

This chain joins TRBV29-1 and TRBJ2-5; D call uncertain. Germline values: CDR1 SQVTM, CDR2 ANQGSEA. This CDR3 is built from 12 residues. The CDR3 region has the DNA TGCAGTTGGGGAAGGTCCTATGAGACCCAGTACTTC. The encoded protein is CSWGRSYETQYF.

In this sample, this clonotype turned up many times. The rearrangement uses TRBV24-1 and TRBJ2-1; D not certain. This CDR3 is built from 13 residues. Trimming left V 9 bases short and J 3 bases short, with 11 bases between. In germline, CDR1 is KGHDR, CDR2 SFDVKD. This CDR3 reads CATSTPSYNEQFF. CDR3 DNA: TGTGCCACCTCGACGCCAAGCTACAATGAGCAGTTCTTC.

This clonotype has just a few counts. The CDR3 loop reads CASSDPGGANEQFF. CDR3 sequence (DNA): TGCGCCAGCAGCGACCCGGGGGGGGCTAATGAGCAGTTCTTC. The chain employs TRBV5-1 and TRBJ2-1; TRBD2 matches 8 bases. The CDR3 contains 14 residues. Trimming removed 4 bases from V and 7 bases from J; junction bases left unmatched: 7. Germline V lookup: CDR1 SGHRS, CDR2 YFSETQ.

The sample holds many counts of this clonotype. V gene TRBV2 combines with J gene TRBJ1-1; no reliable D call. Trimming removed 6 bases from V and 1 base from J, with 9 bases in between. Germline-derived CDR1 and CDR2 are SNHLY and FYNNEI. This CDR3 contains 13 residues. The CDR3 DNA reads as TGTGCCAGCAGGGTACACACGAACACTGAAGCTTTCTTT. It specifies CASRVHTNTEAFF.

This CDR3 is CSGSVAASSYNEQFF. The CDR3 DNA sequence: TGCAGCGGATCCGTAGCGGCGAGCTCCTACAATGAGCAGTTCTTC. The chain couples TRBV29-1 to TRBJ2-1; perhaps TRBD2 as D (6 bases). The V gene's germline CDR1 is SQVTM and CDR2 ANQGSEA. The CDR3 totals 15 residues. V lost 7 bases and J lost 0, with 16 bases in between.

The J gene is TRBJ2-5, the V gene TRBV5-1; 7 bases line up with TRBD2. The J segment lost 4 bases and the V segment lost 4 bases, leaving 7 bases of the junction unmatched. This CDR3 spans 14 amino acids. Germline-derived CDR1 and CDR2 are SGHRS and YFSETQ. The CDR3 here is CASSVGRGRETQYF. The CDR3 coding sequence is TGCGCCAGCAGCGTGGGGAGGGGTCGAGAGACCCAGTACTTC.

This clonotype was counted many times. This chain uses TRBV12-3 or TRBV12-4 with TRBJ2-3, with 10 positions matching TRBD2. V lost 7 bases, J lost 6 bases, and 10 bases stayed unmatched. This CDR3 has 15 amino acids. As DNA, the CDR3 is TGTGCCAGCATGGAGCGGGAGGGCCCTCCGGATACGCAGTATTTT. Protein sequence: CASMEREGPPDTQYF.

The chain employs TRBV7-9 and TRBJ2-5; TRBD1 or TRBD2 may be the D gene (7 bases each). V was shortened by 5 bases and J by 5 bases, with 18 bases between the two germline ends. CDR1 is SEHNR and CDR2 is FQNEAQ in the germline V gene (reference sequence). The CDR3 is 15 amino acids. In DNA, the CDR3 is TGTGCCAGCAGCGAAACCCGACAGGGAGGGGAGACCCAGTACTTC. Translated: CASSETRQGGETQYF.

The gene calls are TRBV5-6 and TRBJ2-7; D is ambiguous. Germline V CDR1 and CDR2: SGHDT, YYEEEE. CDR3 length: 14 residues. Trimming stripped 0 bases from V and 5 bases from J, with 12 bases between. CDR3 DNA: TGTGCCAGCAGCTTGGACGCGAGGTTCAACGAGCAGTACTTC. Its translation is CASSLDARFNEQYF. Based on the CDR3 plus reference TRBV5-6 and TRBJ2-7, the full variable domain is DAGVTQSPTHLIKTRGQQVTLRCSPKSGHDTVSWYQQALGQGPQFIFQYYEEEERQRGNFPDRFSGHQFPNYSSELNVNALLLGDSALYLCASSLDARFNEQYFGPGTRLTVT.

V usage is TRBV30 and J usage is TRBJ2-6, with 7 nucleotides matching TRBD1. This CDR3 is 16 amino acids long. Per the germline V gene, CDR1 is GTSNPN and CDR2 is SVGIG (reference sequence). With V trimmed by 0 bases and J by 2 bases, 4 bases remained unmatched. CDR3 protein: CAWSVKGGAGANVLTF. Here the CDR3 DNA reads TGTGCCTGGAGTGTAAAAGGGGGCGCTGGGGCCAACGTCCTGACTTTC.

The gene calls are TRBV9 and TRBJ1-2; weak D call: TRBD1 (5 bases). The CDR3 is 14 residues long. Germline CDR1 SGDLS, CDR2 YYNGEE. Trimming removed 3 bases from V and 2 bases from J, with 11 bases in between. The DNA of the CDR3 is TGTGCCAGCAGCGCAGGGTTCTCAAACTATGGCTACACCTTC. Residues: CASSAGFSNYGYTF.